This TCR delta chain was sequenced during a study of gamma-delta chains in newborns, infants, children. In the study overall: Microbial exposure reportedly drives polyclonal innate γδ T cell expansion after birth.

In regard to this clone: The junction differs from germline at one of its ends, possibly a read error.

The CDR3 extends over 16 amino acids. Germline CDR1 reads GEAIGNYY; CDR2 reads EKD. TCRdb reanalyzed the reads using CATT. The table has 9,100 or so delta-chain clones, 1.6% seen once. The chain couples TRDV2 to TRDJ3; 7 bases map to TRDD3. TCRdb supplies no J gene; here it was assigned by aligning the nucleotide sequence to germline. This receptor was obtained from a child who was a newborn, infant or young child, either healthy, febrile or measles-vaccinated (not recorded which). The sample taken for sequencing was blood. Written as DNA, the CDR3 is TGTGCCCGTGACACCGGTACTGGGGATAGGGCCCGACAGATGTTTTTC. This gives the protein CARDTGTGDRARQMFF.